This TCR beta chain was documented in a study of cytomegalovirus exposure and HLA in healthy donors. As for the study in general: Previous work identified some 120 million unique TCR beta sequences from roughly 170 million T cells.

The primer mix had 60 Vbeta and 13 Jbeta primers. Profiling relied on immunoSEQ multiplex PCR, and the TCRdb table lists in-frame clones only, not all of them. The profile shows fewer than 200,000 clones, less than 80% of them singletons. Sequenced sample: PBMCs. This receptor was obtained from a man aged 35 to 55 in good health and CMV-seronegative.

CDR3 bases: TGTGCCAGCAGCCAAGCGGGACAAATTAATGAAAAACTGTTTTTT. Translated, it gives CASSQAGQINEKLFF. The chain recombines TRBV11-2 with TRBJ1-4; TRBD1 is a possible D gene (6 bases). The ends were cut back, 5 bases at V and 4 bases at J, with 14 bases in the middle. There are 15 residues in the CDR3. The germline V gene encodes CDR1 SGHAT and CDR2 FQNNGV.